One T cell receptor beta chain is described in this entry. Antigen unknown. The germline gives CDR1 SGHRS, CDR2 YFSETQ. Trimming removed 2 bases from V and 0 bases from J; junction bases left unmatched: 3. This CDR3 is built from 15 residues. The PCR used 60 Vbeta and 13 Jbeta primers. Measured with immunoSEQ multiplex PCR; TCRdb has only the in-frame clones, and not every one. Seen here are 120,000 to 150,000 clones, about 85% observed once, and the top ten hold about 3%. The entry originates in a study of cytomegalovirus exposure and HLA in healthy donors. Study summary: In terms of ancestry, the Caucasian-associated cluster contained 75% to 90% of the roughly 400 genotyped donors.

Study-level results: An analysis done earlier found most TCR beta V segments productive about 90% or about 30% of the time. Rarity held for most TCR sequences, but there were some public TCRs that occurred in many donors.

Sequencing was done on a sample of PBMCs. The receptor comes from a female donor in good health and CMV-seronegative. This chain links TRBV5-1 with TRBJ2-7; 9 bases match TRBD2. For the CDR3, the DNA is TGCGCCAGCAGCTTAGCGGGAGGCCTCTCCTACGAGCAGTACTTC. Protein sequence: CASSLAGGLSYEQYF.